Shown below are 4 T cell receptor beta chains from a single sample sequenced in a study of T cells in Graves' hyperthyroidism and ophthalmopathy. Regions amplified from RNA transcripts were the TCR beta CDR3 regions. The TCR CDR3 was amplified in a first-round RT-PCR using the HTBI primer set. TCRdb re-derived calls from the multiplex PCR reads in MiXCR, one entry per CDR3 protein. The sample consists of more than 500,000 distinct CDR3 sequences, about 15% of them appearing once. Sequenced: blood. These receptors were obtained from a woman aged 40-49 years with Graves' ophthalmopathy.

This clonotype was detected many times. The chain couples TRBV28 to TRBJ1-5; D gene ambiguous. Trimming removed 3 bases from V and 14 bases from J, with 11 bases in between. Per the germline V gene, CDR1 is MDHEN and CDR2 is SYDVKM. This CDR3 contains 11 residues. The CDR3 is CASSLWEDKHF. The CDR3 bases are TGTGCCAGCAGTTTGTGGGAGGATAAGCATTTT. Combining the CDR3 with reference TRBV28 and TRBJ1-5 gives the whole variable domain DVKVTQSSRYLVKRTGEKVFLECVQDMDHENMFWYRQDPGLGLRLIYFSYDVKMKEKGDIPEGYSVSREKKERFSLILESASTNQTSMYLCASSLWEDKHFGDGTRLSIL.

In this sample, this clonotype turned up many times. The CDR3 coding sequence is TGTGCCACCAGCAGAGACACAGGGGACACCGGCTACACCTTC. It yields the protein CATSRDTGDTGYTF. The chain uses TRBV15 and TRBJ1-2; 7 nucleotides align to TRBD1. After removal of 0 bases from V and 8 bases from J, the junction contained 6 bases not matched to a gene. The CDR3 is 14 amino acids. The V gene's germline CDR1 is LNHNV and CDR2 YYDKDF (reference sequence).

Many counts were recorded for this clonotype. This sequence joins TRBV10-3 and TRBJ2-7; the D gene is possibly TRBD1 (6 bases). V was cut by 5 bases and J by 4 bases, with 12 bases left in between. The CDR3 has 13 residues. Looked up from germline, CDR1 is ENHRY and CDR2 is SYGVKD. CDR3 region: CAISPGQTYEQYF. CDR3 coding DNA: TGTGCCATCAGTCCAGGACAGACTTACGAGCAGTACTTC.

This clonotype has at least ten counts. V usage is TRBV11-2 and J usage is TRBJ2-7, with TRBD2 matching over 7 bases. CDR1 SGHAT and CDR2 FQNNGV come from the germline V gene. The J segment lost 7 bases and the V segment lost 5 bases, leaving 14 bases of the junction unmatched. This CDR3 comprises 15 residues. Here the CDR3 reads CASSPGSGTLREQYF. As DNA, the CDR3 is TGTGCCAGCAGCCCCGGGAGCGGGACCCTTCGGGAGCAGTACTTC. The entire variable domain, with the rest obtained from reference TRBV11-2 and TRBJ2-7, is as follows: EAGVAQSPRYKIIEKRQSVAFWCNPISGHATLYWYQQILGQGPKLLIQFQNNGVVDDSQLPKDRFSAERLKGVDSTLKIQPAKLEDSAVYLCASSPGSGTLREQYFGPGTRLTVT.